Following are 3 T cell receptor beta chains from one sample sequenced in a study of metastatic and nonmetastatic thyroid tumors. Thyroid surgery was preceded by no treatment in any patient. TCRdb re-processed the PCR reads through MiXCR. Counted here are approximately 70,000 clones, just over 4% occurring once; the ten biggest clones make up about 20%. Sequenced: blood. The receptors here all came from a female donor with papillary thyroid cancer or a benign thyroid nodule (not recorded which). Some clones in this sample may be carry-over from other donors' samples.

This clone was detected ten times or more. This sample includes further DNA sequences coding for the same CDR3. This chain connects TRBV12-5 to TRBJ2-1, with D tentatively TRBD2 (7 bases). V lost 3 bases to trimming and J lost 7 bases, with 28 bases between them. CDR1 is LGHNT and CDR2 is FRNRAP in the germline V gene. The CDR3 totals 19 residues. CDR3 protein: CASGFPLGRDKGILNEQFF. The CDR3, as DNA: TGTGCTAGTGGTTTTCCCCTTGGGAGGGACAAAGGGATACTAAATGAGCAGTTCTTC.

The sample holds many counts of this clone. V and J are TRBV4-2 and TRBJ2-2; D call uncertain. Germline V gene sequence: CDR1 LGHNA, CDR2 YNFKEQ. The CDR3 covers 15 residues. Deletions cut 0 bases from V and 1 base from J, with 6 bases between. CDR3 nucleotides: TGTGCCAGCAGCCAAGAGGAGAAGAACACCGGGGAGCTGTTTTTT. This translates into CASSQEEKNTGELFF.

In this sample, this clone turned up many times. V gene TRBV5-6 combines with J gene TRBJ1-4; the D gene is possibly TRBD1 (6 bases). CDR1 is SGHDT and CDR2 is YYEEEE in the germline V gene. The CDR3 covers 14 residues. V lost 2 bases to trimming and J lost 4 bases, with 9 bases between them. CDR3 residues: CASSLQGNNEKLFF. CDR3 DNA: TGTGCCAGCAGCTTACAGGGAAATAATGAAAAACTGTTTTTT.